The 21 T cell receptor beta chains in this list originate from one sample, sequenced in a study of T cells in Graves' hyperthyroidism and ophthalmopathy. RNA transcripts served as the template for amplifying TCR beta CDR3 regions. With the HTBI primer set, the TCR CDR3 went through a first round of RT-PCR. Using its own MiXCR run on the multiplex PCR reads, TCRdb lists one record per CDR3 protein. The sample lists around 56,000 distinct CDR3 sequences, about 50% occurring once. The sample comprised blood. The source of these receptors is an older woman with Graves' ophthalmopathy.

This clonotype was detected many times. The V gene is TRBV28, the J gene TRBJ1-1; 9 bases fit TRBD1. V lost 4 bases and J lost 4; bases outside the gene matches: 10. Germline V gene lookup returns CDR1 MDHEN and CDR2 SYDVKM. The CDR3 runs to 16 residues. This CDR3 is CASSSLAGTGTTEAFF. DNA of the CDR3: TGTGCCAGCAGTTCCTTAGCGGGGACAGGGACCACTGAAGCTTTCTTT.

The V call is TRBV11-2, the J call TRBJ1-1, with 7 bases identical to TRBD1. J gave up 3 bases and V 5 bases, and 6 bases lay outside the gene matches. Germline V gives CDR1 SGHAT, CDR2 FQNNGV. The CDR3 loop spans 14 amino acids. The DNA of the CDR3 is TGTGCCAGCAGCATTATGACAGGGTACACTGAAGCTTTCTTT. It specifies CASSIMTGYTEAFF. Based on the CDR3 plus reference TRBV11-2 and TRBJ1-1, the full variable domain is EAGVAQSPRYKIIEKRQSVAFWCNPISGHATLYWYQQILGQGPKLLIQFQNNGVVDDSQLPKDRFSAERLKGVDSTLKIQPAKLEDSAVYLCASSIMTGYTEAFFGQGTRLTVV.

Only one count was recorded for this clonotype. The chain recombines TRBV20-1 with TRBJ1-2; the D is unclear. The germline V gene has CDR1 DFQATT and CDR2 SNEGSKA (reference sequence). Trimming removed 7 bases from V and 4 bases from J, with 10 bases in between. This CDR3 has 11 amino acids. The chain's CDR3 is CSGWGGYGYTF. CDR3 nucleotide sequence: TGCAGTGGATGGGGAGGCTATGGCTACACCTTC.

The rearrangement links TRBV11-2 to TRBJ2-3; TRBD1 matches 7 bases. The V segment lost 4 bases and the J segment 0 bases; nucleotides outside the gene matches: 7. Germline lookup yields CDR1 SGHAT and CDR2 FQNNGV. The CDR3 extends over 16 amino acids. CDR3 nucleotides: TGTGCCAGCAGCTACACAGGGGTAGGAAGCACAGATACGCAGTATTTT. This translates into CASSYTGVGSTDTQYF.

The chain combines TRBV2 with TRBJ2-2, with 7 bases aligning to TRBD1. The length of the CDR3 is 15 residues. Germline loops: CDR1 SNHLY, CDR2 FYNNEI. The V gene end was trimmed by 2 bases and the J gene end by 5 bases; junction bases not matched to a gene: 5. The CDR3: CASSEMGQRTGELFF. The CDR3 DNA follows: TGTGCCAGCAGTGAAATGGGACAGAGAACCGGGGAGCTGTTTTTT.

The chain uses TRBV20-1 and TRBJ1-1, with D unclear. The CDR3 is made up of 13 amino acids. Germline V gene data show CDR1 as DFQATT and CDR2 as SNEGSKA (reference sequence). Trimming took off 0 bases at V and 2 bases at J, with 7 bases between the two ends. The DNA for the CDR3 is TGCAGTGCTAGAGACAGAGTAAACACTGAAGCTTTCTTT. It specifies CSARDRVNTEAFF.

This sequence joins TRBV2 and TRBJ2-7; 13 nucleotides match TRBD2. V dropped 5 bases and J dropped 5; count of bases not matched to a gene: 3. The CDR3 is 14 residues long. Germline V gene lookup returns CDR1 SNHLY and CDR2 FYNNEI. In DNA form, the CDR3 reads TGTGCCAGCAGTAGACTAGCGGGGGGTCACGAGCAGTACTTC. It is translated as CASSRLAGGHEQYF.

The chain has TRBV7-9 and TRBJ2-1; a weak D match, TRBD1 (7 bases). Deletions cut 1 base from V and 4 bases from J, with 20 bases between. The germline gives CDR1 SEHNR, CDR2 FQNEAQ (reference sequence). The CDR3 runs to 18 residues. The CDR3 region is CASSLDGRRGPGYNEQFF. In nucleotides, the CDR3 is TGTGCCAGCAGCTTAGATGGGAGGAGGGGGCCGGGATACAATGAGCAGTTCTTC.

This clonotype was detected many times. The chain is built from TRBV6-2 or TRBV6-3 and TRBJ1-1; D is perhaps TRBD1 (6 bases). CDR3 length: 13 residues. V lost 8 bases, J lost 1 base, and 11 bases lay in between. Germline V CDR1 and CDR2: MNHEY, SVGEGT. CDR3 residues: CASGRQENTEAFF. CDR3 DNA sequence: TGTGCCAGCGGGCGACAGGAGAACACTGAAGCTTTCTTT.

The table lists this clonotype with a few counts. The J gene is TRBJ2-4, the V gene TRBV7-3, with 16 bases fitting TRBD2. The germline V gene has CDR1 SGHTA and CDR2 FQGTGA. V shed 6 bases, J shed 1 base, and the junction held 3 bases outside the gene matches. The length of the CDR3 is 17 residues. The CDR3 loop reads CASRPGLAGGAKNIQYF. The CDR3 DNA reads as TGTGCCAGCAGGCCGGGACTAGCGGGAGGGGCCAAAAACATTCAGTACTTC.

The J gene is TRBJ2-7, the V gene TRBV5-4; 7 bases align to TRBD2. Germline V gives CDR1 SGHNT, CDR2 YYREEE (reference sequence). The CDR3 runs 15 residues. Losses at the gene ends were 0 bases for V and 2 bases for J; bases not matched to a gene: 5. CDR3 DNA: TGTGCCAGCAGCTTGGGAGGGAGGGGAGCCTACGAGCAGTACTTC. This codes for CASSLGGRGAYEQYF. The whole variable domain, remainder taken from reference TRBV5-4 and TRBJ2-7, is ETGVTQSPTHLIKTRGQQVTLRCSSQSGHNTVSWYQQALGQGPQFIFQYYREEENGRGNFPPRFSGLQFPNYSSELNVNALELDDSALYLCASSLGGRGAYEQYFGPGTRLTVT.

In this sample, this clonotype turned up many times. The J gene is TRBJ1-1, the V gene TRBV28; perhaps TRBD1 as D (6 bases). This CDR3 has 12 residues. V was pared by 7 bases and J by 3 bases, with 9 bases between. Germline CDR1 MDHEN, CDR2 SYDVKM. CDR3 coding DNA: TGTGCCAGCAAGGGGGTAGACACTGAAGCTTTCTTT. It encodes CASKGVDTEAFF.

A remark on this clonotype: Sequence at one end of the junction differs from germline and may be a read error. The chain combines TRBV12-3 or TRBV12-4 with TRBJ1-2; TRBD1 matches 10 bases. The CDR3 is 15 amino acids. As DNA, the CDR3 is TGTACCAGCAGTTTGGACAGGGGGGCCCGCTGTGGCTACACCTTC. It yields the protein CTSSLDRGARCGYTF.

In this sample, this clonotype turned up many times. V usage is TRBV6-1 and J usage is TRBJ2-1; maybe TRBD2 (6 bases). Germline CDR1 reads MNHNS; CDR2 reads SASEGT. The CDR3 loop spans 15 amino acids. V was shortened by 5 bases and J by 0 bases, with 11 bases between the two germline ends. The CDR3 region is CASSRGTPSYNEQFF. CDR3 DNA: TGTGCCAGCAGTCGGGGGACCCCCTCCTACAATGAGCAGTTCTTC.

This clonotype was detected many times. CDR3 bases: TGTGCCAGCAGTCAACAGGGGGCGGACTCTGGAAACACCATATATTTT. It translates to CASSQQGADSGNTIYF. The chain couples TRBV12-3 or TRBV12-4 to TRBJ1-3, with 9 nucleotides matching TRBD1. The CDR3 spans 16 residues. With 5 bases clipped from V and 0 bases from J, the junction kept 5 bases outside the gene matches.

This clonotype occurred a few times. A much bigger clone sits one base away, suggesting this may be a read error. DNA for the CDR3: TGTGCCAGCAGCCAAGATTGGGGGGTTGGGAGTTGGAACACCATATATTTT. It codes for CASSQDWGVGSWNTIYF. The V call is TRBV4-2, the J call TRBJ1-3; the D gene is possibly TRBD1 (5 bases). The V gene lost 0 bases and the J gene lost 7 bases, with 19 bases spanning the gap. The V gene's germline CDR1 is LGHNA and CDR2 YNFKEQ. This CDR3 spans 17 amino acids.

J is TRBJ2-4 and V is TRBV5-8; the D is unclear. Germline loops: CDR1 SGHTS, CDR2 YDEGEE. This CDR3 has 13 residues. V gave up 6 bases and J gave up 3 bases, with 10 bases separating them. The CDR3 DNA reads TGTGCCAGCACTAACCGCTTCAAAAACATTCAGTACTTC. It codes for CASTNRFKNIQYF.

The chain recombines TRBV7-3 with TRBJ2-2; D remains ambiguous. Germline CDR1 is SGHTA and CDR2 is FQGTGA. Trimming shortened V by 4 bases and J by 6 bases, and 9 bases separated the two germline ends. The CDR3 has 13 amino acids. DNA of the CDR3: TGTGCCAGCAGCTCCACGGGCCCCGGGGAGCTGTTTTTT. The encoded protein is CASSSTGPGELFF.

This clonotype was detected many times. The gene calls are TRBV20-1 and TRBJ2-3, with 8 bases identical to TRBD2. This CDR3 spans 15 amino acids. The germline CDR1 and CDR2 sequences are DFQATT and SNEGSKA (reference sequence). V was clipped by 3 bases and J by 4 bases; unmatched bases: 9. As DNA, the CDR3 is TGCAGTGCTAGGGCCCCAGCGGGAGCTGCAGATACGCAGTATTTT. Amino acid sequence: CSARAPAGAADTQYF.

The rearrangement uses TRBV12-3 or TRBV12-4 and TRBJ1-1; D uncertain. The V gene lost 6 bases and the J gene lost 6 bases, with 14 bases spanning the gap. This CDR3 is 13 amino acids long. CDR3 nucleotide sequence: TGTGCCAGCAGCACACCTTCAAGGGCTGAAGCTTTCTTT. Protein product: CASSTPSRAEAFF.

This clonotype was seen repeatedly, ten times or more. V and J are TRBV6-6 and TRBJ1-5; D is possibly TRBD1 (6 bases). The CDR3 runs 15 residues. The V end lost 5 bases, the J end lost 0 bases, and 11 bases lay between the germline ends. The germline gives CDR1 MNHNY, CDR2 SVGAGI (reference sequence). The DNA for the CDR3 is TGTGCCAGCAGTGGGACATCTTATAGCAATCAGCCCCAGCATTTT. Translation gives CASSGTSYSNQPQHF.